The entry below gives a single T cell receptor (beta chain) sequence along with its context. It may be a read error: a sequence one base away is much more abundant. Total RNA amounts of at least 6 micrograms were extracted per sample. PCR was performed a second time for about 7 to 11 cycles using a sample-barcoded 5' primer and a J-beta primer mix. Tags on each cDNA molecule came from a template-switch adaptor with 12 random nucleotides. TCRdb redid the calling of the 5' RACE reads with MiXCR, one entry per CDR3 protein. The table lists about 590,000 distinct CDR3 sequences, less than 35% of them singletons. The source of the sample is a study of blood T cells in healthy people across ages. The CDR3 extends over 14 amino acids. Germline V lookup: CDR1 MNHNS, CDR2 SASEGT. Trimming cost V 4 bases and J 5 bases; bases outside gene matches: 4.

The receptor was derived from an elderly woman in good health. The chain combines TRBV6-1 with TRBJ2-7; 11 nucleotides match TRBD1. The sequenced sample was blood. This CDR3 is CASSGRGQGDEQYF. As DNA, the CDR3 is TGTGCCAGCAGTGGCAGGGGACAGGGGGACGAGCAGTACTTC.